The 22 T cell receptor beta chains below all came from one sample that was sequenced in a study of T cell responses to AZD1222 COVID-19 vaccine. TCRdb's copy holds only in-frame clones and misses some; the assay was immunoSEQ multiplex PCR. The sample has roughly 93,000 clones, 86% seen once; the top ten hold 5% to 7.5%. Sequenced material: peripheral blood, taken on day 0 of AZD1222 vaccination. These receptors all come from an adult in good health.

The chain joins TRBV5-1 to TRBJ2-3; D not certain. Trimming pared 4 bases from V and 4 bases from J, leaving 10 bases between. This CDR3 has 13 amino acids. Germline CDR1 and CDR2: SGHRS and YFSETQ. As DNA, the CDR3 is TGCGCCAGCAGCCCAAAGGCCCCAGATACGCAGTATTTT. Protein: CASSPKAPDTQYF.

CDR3 DNA: TGTGCCGCACAAGGTTTGGACAGGGGGGGGACTGAAGCTTTCTTT. Translated, it gives CAAQGLDRGGTEAFF. The V gene is TRBV10-3, the J gene TRBJ1-1; TRBD1 agrees at 10 bases. The CDR3 loop spans 15 amino acids. The trim removed 11 bases at V and 5 bases at J, leaving 14 bases unmatched. Germline V gives CDR1 ENHRY, CDR2 SYGVKD.

This chain connects TRBV24-1 to TRBJ2-7; D possibly corresponds to TRBD1 (6 bases). V lost 9 bases to trimming and J lost 3 bases, with 20 bases between them. Germline CDR1 is KGHDR and CDR2 is SFDVKD. The CDR3 is 15 residues long. DNA of the CDR3: TGTGCCACCTTCCTCAGGGGATTCCAACTCTACGAGCAGTACTTC. Protein: CATFLRGFQLYEQYF.

The rearrangement uses TRBV25-1 and TRBJ1-1; TRBD1 is a possible D gene (5 bases). Trimming removed 5 bases from V and 1 base from J, with 14 bases in between. This CDR3 spans 15 amino acids. Germline lookup yields CDR1 MGHDK and CDR2 SYGVNS. The CDR3 region is CASSPSGIRNTEAFF. The CDR3 region has the DNA TGTGCCAGCAGTCCATCAGGGATCCGGAACACTGAAGCTTTCTTT.

The rearrangement uses TRBV5-6 and TRBJ1-5, with 9 bases matching TRBD1. CDR1 and CDR2 from the germline V gene are SGHDT and YYEEEE. Trimming took 1 base from V and 6 from J; bases not matched to a gene: 8. The CDR3 is 16 amino acids. As DNA, the CDR3 is TGTGCCAGCAGCTTGTATGACGGGACAGGGTTTCAGCCCCAGCATTTT. Translating gives CASSLYDGTGFQPQHF.

This clone came up once. The chain combines TRBV11-3 with TRBJ2-1; D call uncertain. CDR3 length equals 11 residues. Germline V gene data show CDR1 as SGHNT and CDR2 as YENEEA. V lost 0 bases and J 9 bases, leaving 3 bases between the germline ends. The CDR3 reads CASSLDSEQFF. The CDR3, as DNA: TGTGCCAGCAGCTTAGATTCTGAGCAGTTCTTC. Variable domain in full (rest from reference TRBV11-3 and TRBJ2-1): EAGVVQSPRYKIIEKKQPVAFWCNPISGHNTLYWYLQNLGQGPELLIRYENEEAVDDSQLPKDRFSAERLKGVDSTLKIQPAELGDSAVYLCASSLDSEQFFGPGTRLTVL.

On this clone: A read error may account for a junction end that differs from germline. The V gene is TRBV7-7, the J gene TRBJ2-7; 7 bases line up with TRBD1. Per the germline V gene, CDR1 is SSHAT and CDR2 is FNYEAQ (reference sequence). The CDR3 has 13 residues. The CDR3 spells CASSLGRGYEQYF. CDR3 nucleotides: TGTGCTAGCAGCTTAGGCAGGGGGTACGAGCAGTACTTC.

The chain links TRBV27 to TRBJ2-7, with a possible D match to TRBD2 (5 bases). The CDR3 consists of 15 residues. In germline, CDR1 is MNHEY, CDR2 SMNVEV (reference sequence). Trimming shortened V by 3 bases and J by 3 bases, and 15 bases separated the two germline ends. In DNA form, the CDR3 reads TGTGCCAGCAGTTTGAAGGGAGTTAAGATCTACGAGCAGTACTTC. Its protein product is CASSLKGVKIYEQYF.

The chain has TRBV5-4 and TRBJ2-1; possible D gene TRBD1, 6 bases. The germline gives CDR1 SGHNT, CDR2 YYREEE (reference sequence). V was trimmed by 1 base and J by 7 bases, leaving 12 bases between them. The CDR3 is 14 residues long. CDR3: CASSLSGVWNEQFF. The CDR3 nucleotides read TGTGCCAGCAGCTTGTCAGGGGTCTGGAATGAGCAGTTCTTC.

Notes on this clone: At one end, the junction sequence differs from germline, possibly due to a read error. The CDR3 DNA reads as TGTGCCACCAGTTTGGGGGGCGCGGATACGCAGTATTTT. This encodes CATSLGGADTQYF. This rearrangement joins TRBV2 to TRBJ2-3; D possibly uses TRBD1 or TRBD2 (6 bases each). Germline lookup yields CDR1 SNHLY and CDR2 FYNNEI. CDR3 length: 13 residues.

Only a few counts were recorded for this clone. V usage is TRBV7-3 and J usage is TRBJ2-1; perhaps TRBD2 as D (6 bases). In germline, CDR1 is SGHTA, CDR2 FQGTGA. The V and J ends lost 2 bases and 13 bases respectively, with 12 bases between them. The CDR3 sequence is 12 residues long. In nucleotides, the CDR3 is TGTGCCAGCAGCTTAGGGGCCGGGACTCAGTTCTTC. This sequence encodes CASSLGAGTQFF.

The chain has TRBV5-4 and TRBJ2-1; D is possibly TRBD1 (6 bases). The CDR3 runs to 13 residues. Trimming took off 7 bases at V and 5 bases at J, with 13 bases between the two ends. The germline V gene encodes CDR1 SGHNT and CDR2 YYREEE (reference sequence). CDR3 in amino acids: CASQKNRDNEQFF. CDR3 bases: TGTGCCAGCCAGAAGAACAGGGACAATGAGCAGTTCTTC.

The chain recombines TRBV7-8 with TRBJ2-1; a weak D match, TRBD2 (6 bases). Germline assignment: CDR1 SGHVS and CDR2 FQNEAQ. This CDR3 is 14 amino acids long. Trimming cost V 1 base and J 6 bases, with 10 bases left between them. The CDR3 sequence is CASSLGQGGNEQFF. CDR3 nucleotide sequence: TGTGCCAGCAGCTTAGGGCAGGGAGGCAATGAGCAGTTCTTC.

CDR3 sequence: CAWSVLEGYTF. The CDR3 region has the DNA TGTGCCTGGAGTGTACTAGAGGGCTACACCTTC. The chain joins TRBV30 to TRBJ1-2, with unresolved D. Germline CDR1 reads GTSNPN; CDR2 reads SVGIG (reference sequence). The V end lost 0 bases, the J end lost 8 bases, and 7 bases lay between the germline ends. CDR3 length: 11 residues.

V is TRBV2 and J is TRBJ1-5; D call uncertain. The CDR3 totals 13 residues. Germline lookup yields CDR1 SNHLY and CDR2 FYNNEI. The germline V and J ends were trimmed by 2 bases and 4 bases, with 6 bases remaining between them. CDR3 DNA sequence: TGTGCCAGCAGTGAACGTGTGAATCAGCCCCAGCATTTT. It specifies CASSERVNQPQHF.

V usage is TRBV7-8 and J usage is TRBJ2-3; TRBD1 or TRBD2 may be the D gene (6 bases each). Germline CDR1 and CDR2: SGHVS and FQNEAQ. V lost 5 bases and J lost 0, with 12 bases in between. CDR3 length: 15 amino acids. The CDR3 reads CASSPIGGSTDTQYF. The CDR3 DNA reads TGTGCCAGCAGCCCGATAGGGGGGAGCACAGATACGCAGTATTTT.

The chain carries TRBV5-8 and TRBJ1-6; no reliable D call. Germline CDR1 and CDR2: SGHTS and YDEGEE. The CDR3 runs 14 residues. Trimming stripped 2 bases from V and 10 bases from J, with 13 bases between. The CDR3, as DNA: TGTGCCAGCAGCTTAGGAGGGTTAGGATCACCCCTCCACTTT. Translation: CASSLGGLGSPLHF.

This clone was seen more than once but under ten times. The chain carries TRBV19 and TRBJ1-5, with D unresolved. The CDR3 contains 14 residues. Germline V gene lookup returns CDR1 LNHDA and CDR2 SQIVND (reference sequence). V lost 6 bases and J lost 4, with 13 bases in between. CDR3 sequence: CASSLRDKNQPQHF. CDR3 bases: TGTGCCAGTAGCCTCCGAGACAAAAATCAGCCCCAGCATTTT.

The genes are TRBV21-1 and TRBJ2-3. TRBV21-1 is a pseudogene segment. The CDR3 runs to 14 residues. Here the CDR3 DNA reads TGTGCCAGCAGCAAAGACGGCCGCACAGATACGCAGTATTTT. It specifies CASSKDGRTDTQYF.

The V and J genes are TRBV2 and TRBJ2-1; D gene uncertain. Between the trimmed V and J ends, which lost 2 bases and 9 bases, there was a span of 8 bases. The length of the CDR3 is 12 residues. Per the germline V gene, CDR1 is SNHLY and CDR2 is FYNNEI. CDR3 region: CASSETQVEQFF. The CDR3 nucleotides are TGTGCCAGCAGTGAAACGCAGGTTGAGCAGTTCTTC.

The chain has TRBV18 and TRBJ2-4; the D gene is possibly TRBD2 (7 bases). Germline V gives CDR1 KGHSH, CDR2 LQKENI. The CDR3 spans 14 residues. Trimming pared 2 bases from V and 10 bases from J, leaving 15 bases between. The CDR3 region has the DNA TGTGCCAGCTCACCAGGGGGGGCCCCATTTATTCAGTACTTC. It encodes CASSPGGAPFIQYF.

The chain recombines TRBV24-1 with TRBJ2-7; a weak D match, TRBD2 (6 bases). Germline V lookup: CDR1 KGHDR, CDR2 SFDVKD. The CDR3 is 16 amino acids. V was cut by 3 bases and J by 0 bases, with 14 bases left in between. The CDR3 reads CATSDPPTRSSYEQYF. The CDR3 coding sequence is TGTGCCACCAGTGATCCCCCGACTAGGAGCTCCTACGAGCAGTACTTC.